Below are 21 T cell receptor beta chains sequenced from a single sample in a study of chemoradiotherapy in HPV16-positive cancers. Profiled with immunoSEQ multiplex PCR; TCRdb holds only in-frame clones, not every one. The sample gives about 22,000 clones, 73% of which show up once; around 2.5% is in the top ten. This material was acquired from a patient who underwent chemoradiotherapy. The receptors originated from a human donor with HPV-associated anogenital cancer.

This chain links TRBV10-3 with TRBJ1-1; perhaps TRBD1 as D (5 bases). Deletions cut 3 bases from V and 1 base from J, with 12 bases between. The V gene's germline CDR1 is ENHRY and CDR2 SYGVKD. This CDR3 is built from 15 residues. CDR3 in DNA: TGTGCCATCAGTGACGTAGGGGACTCGAACACTGAAGCTTTCTTT. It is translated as CAISDVGDSNTEAFF.

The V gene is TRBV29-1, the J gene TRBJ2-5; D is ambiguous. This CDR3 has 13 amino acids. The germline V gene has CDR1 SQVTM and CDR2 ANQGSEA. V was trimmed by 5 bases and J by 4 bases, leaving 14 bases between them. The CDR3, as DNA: TGCAGCGTTCCGGGTCCAACGGGAGAGACCCAGTACTTC. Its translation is CSVPGPTGETQYF.

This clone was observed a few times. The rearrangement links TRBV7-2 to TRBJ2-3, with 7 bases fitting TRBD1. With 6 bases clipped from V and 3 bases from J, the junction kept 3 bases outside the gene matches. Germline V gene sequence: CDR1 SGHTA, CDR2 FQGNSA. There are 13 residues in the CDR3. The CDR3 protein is CASRGQITDTQYF. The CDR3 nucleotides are TGTGCCAGCAGGGGACAGATTACAGATACGCAGTATTTT. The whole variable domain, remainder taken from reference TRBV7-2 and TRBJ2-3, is GAGVSQSPSNKVTEKGKDVELRCDPISGHTALYWYRQSLGQGLEFLIYFQGNSAPDKSGLPSDRFSAERTGGSVSTLTIQRTQQEDSAVYLCASRGQITDTQYFGPGTRLTVL.

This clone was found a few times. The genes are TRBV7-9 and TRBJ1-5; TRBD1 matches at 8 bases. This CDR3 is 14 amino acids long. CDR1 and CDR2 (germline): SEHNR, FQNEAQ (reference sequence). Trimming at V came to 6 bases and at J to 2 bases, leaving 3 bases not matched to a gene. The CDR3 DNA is TGTGCCAGCAGTTCGGGACAGGGCAATCAGCCCCAGCATTTT. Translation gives CASSSGQGNQPQHF.

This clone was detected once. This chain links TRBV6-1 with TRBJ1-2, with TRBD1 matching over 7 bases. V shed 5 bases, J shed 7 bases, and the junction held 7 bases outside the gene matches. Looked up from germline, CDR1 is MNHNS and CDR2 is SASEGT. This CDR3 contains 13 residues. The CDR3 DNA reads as TGTGCCAGCAGTCCGGAACAGGGGCTTGGCTACACCTTC. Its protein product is CASSPEQGLGYTF.

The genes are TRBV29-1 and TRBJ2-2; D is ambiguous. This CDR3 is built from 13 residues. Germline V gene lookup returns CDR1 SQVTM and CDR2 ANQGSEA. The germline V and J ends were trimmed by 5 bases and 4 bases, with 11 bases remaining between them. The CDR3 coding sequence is TGCAGCGTTACCAGTTCGGTCACCGGGGAGCTGTTTTTT. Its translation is CSVTSSVTGELFF.

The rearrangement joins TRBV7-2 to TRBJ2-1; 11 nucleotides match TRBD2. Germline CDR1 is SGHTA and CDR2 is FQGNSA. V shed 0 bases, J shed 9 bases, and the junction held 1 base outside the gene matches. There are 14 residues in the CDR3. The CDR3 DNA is TGTGCCAGCAGCTTAGCTAGCGGGAGGGGTGAGCAGTTCTTC. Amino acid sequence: CASSLASGRGEQFF.

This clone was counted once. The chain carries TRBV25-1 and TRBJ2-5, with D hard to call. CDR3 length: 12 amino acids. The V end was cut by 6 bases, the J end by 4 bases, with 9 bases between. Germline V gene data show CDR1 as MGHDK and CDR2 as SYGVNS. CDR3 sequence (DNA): TGTGCCAGCAGAGGTAGGGCAGAGACCCAGTACTTC. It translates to CASRGRAETQYF. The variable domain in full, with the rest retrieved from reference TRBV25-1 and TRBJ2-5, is EADIYQTPRYLVIGTGKKITLECSQTMGHDKMYWYQQDPGMELHLIHYSYGVNSTEKGDLSSESTVSRIRTEHFPLTLESARPSHTSQYLCASRGRAETQYFGPGTRLLVL.

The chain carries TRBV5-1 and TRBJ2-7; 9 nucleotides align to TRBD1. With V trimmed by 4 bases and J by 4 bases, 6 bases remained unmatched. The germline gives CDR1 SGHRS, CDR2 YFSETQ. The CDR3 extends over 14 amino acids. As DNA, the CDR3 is TGCGCCAGCAGCCGGGGACAGGGAGAATACGAGCAGTACTTC. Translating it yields CASSRGQGEYEQYF.

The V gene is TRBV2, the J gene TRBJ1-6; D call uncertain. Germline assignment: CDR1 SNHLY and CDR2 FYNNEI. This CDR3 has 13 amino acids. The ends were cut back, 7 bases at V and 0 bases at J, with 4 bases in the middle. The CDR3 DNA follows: TGTGCCAGCACGAGCTCCTATAATTCACCCCTCCACTTT. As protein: CASTSSYNSPLHF.

CDR3 DNA sequence: TGTGCCAGTAAAACACTCAAAAGGGGAGGACAAGGACAGCCCCAGCATTTT. This sequence encodes CASKTLKRGGQGQPQHF. The chain uses TRBV19 and TRBJ1-5; perhaps TRBD1 as D (5 bases). Looked up from germline, CDR1 is LNHDA and CDR2 is SQIVND (reference sequence). V was trimmed by 7 bases and J by 7 bases, leaving 26 bases between them. This CDR3 is 17 amino acids long.

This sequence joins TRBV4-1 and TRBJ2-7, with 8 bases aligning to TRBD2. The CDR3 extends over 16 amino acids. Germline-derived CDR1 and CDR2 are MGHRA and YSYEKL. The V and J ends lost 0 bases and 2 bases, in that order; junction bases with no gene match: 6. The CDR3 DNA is TGCGCCAGCAGCCAAGAGATGGCGGGAGGAACCTACGAGCAGTACTTC. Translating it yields CASSQEMAGGTYEQYF.

The CDR3 nucleotides are TGTGCCTTAACTAGCGGGAGCACAGATACGCAGTATTTT. Protein product: CALTSGSTDTQYF. The chain employs TRBV28 and TRBJ2-3; 9 bases are a match to TRBD2. Trimming removed 11 bases from V and 0 bases from J; junction bases left unmatched: 3. CDR3 size: 13 residues. Germline loops: CDR1 MDHEN, CDR2 SYDVKM.

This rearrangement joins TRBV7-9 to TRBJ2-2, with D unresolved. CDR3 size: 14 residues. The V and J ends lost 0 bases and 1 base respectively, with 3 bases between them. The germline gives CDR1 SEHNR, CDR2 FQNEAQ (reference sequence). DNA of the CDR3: TGTGCCAGCAGCTTAGCGGGGAACACCGGGGAGCTGTTTTTT. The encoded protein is CASSLAGNTGELFF.

CDR3 sequence (DNA): TGTGCCAGCAGGGGCAGGGGGATGGATGGCTACACCTTC. This codes for CASRGRGMDGYTF. The chain has TRBV6-6 and TRBJ1-2, with 7 bases identical to TRBD1. The V segment lost 6 bases and the J segment 6 bases; nucleotides outside the gene matches: 7. CDR1 and CDR2 from the germline V gene are MNHNY and SVGAGI (reference sequence). The CDR3 runs to 13 residues.

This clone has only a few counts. The CDR3 loop reads CASSPQLESPLHF. CDR3 bases: TGTGCCAGCTCACCCCAATTGGAATCACCCCTCCACTTT. The gene calls are TRBV18 and TRBJ1-6; no clear D. The CDR3 extends over 13 amino acids. Trimming removed 3 bases from V and 10 bases from J, with 10 bases in between. CDR1 and CDR2 (germline): KGHSH, LQKENI.

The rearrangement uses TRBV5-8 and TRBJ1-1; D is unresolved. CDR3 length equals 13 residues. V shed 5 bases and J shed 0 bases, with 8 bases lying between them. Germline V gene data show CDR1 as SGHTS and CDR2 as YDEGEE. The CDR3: CASSYGLNTEAFF. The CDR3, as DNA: TGTGCCAGCAGTTATGGGTTGAACACTGAAGCTTTCTTT.

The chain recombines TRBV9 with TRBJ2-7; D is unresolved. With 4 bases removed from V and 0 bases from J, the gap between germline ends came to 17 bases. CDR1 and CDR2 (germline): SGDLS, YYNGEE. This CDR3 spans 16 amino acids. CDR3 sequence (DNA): TGTGCCAGCAGCCCAGGTAGACTCACAGCCTCCTACGAGCAGTACTTC. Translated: CASSPGRLTASYEQYF.

The CDR3 bases are TGCGCCAGCAGCTTACAGGGGGCGGATGGCGAGCAGTACTTC. The encoded protein is CASSLQGADGEQYF. V is TRBV5-1 and J is TRBJ2-7; 9 positions match TRBD1. The ends lost 2 bases at V and 6 bases at J; junction bases unmatched: 6. The CDR3 runs 14 residues. Germline CDR1 and CDR2: SGHRS and YFSETQ.

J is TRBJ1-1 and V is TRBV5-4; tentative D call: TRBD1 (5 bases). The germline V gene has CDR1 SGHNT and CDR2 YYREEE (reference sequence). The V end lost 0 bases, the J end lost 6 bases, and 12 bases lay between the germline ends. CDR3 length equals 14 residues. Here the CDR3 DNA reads TGTGCCAGCAGCTTGGATCTCCAGGGCGCTGAAGCTTTCTTT. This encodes CASSLDLQGAEAFF.

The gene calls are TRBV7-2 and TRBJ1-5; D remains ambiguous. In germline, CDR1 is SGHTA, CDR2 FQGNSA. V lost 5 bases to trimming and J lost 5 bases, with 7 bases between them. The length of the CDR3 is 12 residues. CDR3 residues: CASSAWDQPQHF. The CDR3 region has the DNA TGTGCCAGCAGCGCCTGGGATCAGCCCCAGCATTTT.